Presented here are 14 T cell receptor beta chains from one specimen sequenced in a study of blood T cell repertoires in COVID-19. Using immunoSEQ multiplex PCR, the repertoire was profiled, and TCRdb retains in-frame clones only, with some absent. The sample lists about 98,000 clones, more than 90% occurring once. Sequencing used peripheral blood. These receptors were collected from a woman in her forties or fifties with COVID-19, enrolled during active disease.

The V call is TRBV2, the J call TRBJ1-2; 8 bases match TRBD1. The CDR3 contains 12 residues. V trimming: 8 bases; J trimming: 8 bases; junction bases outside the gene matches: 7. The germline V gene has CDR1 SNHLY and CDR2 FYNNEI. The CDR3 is CASPGTGQGYTF. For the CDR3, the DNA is TGTGCCAGCCCGGGGACAGGCCAAGGCTACACCTTC.

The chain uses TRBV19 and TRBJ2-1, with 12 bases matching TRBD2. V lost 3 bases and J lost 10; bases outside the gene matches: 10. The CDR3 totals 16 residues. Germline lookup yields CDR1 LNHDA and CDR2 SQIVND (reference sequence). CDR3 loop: CASSIRASGGAGEQFF. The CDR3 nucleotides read TGTGCCAGTAGTATTAGAGCTAGCGGGGGGGCCGGGGAGCAGTTCTTC.

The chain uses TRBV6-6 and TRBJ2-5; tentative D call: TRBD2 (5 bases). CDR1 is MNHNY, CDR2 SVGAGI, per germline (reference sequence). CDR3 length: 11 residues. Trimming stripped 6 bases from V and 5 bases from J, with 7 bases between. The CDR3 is CASRRGETQYF. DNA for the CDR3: TGTGCCAGCAGAAGAGGGGAGACCCAGTACTTC.

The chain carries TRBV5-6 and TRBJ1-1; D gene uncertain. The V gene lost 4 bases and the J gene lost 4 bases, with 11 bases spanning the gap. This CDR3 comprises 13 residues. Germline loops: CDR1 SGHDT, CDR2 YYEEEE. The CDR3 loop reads CASSRTDFTEAFF. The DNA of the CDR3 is TGTGCCAGCAGCCGGACTGATTTCACTGAAGCTTTCTTT.

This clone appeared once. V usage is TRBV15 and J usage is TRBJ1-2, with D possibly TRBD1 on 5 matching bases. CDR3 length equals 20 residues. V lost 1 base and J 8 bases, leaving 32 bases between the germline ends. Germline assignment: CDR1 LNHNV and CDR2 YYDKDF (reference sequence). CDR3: CATSRGWDDSISSPVIGYTF. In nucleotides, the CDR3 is TGTGCCACCAGCAGAGGGTGGGATGACAGCATTTCAAGTCCGGTGATAGGCTACACCTTC.

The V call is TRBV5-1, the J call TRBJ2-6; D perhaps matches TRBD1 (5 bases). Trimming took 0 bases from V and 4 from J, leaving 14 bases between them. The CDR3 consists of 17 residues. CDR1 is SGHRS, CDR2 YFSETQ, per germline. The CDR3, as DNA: TGCGCCAGCAGCTTGGATCCCATAGGGGTCGGGGCCAACGTCCTGACTTTC. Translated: CASSLDPIGVGANVLTF. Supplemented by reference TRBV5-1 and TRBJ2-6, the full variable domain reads KAGVTQTPRYLIKTRGQQVTLSCSPISGHRSVSWYQQTPGQGLQFLFEYFSETQRNKGNFPGRFSGRQFSNSRSEMNVSTLELGDSALYLCASSLDPIGVGANVLTFGAGSRLTVL.

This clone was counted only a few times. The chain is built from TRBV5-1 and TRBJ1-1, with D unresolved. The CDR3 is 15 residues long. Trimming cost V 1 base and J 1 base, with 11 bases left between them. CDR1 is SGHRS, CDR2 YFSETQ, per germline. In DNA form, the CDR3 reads TGCGCCAGCAGCTTGTCTCAGGCCAGGAACACTGAAGCTTTCTTT. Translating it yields CASSLSQARNTEAFF. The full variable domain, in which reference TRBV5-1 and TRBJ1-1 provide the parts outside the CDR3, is KAGVTQTPRYLIKTRGQQVTLSCSPISGHRSVSWYQQTPGQGLQFLFEYFSETQRNKGNFPGRFSGRQFSNSRSEMNVSTLELGDSALYLCASSLSQARNTEAFFGQGTRLTVV.

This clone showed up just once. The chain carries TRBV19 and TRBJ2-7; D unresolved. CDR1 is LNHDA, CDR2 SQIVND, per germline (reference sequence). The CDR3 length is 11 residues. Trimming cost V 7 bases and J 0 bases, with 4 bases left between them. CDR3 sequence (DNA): TGTGCCAGTACAGACTCCTACGAGCAGTACTTC. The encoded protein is CASTDSYEQYF.

The chain's CDR3 is CASSQDATGGMGNQPQHF. The CDR3 coding sequence is TGCGCCAGCAGCCAAGATGCCACAGGGGGTATGGGCAATCAGCCCCAGCATTTT. The rearrangement joins TRBV4-3 to TRBJ1-5; 8 bases are a match to TRBD1. This CDR3 is built from 18 residues. V gave up 0 bases and J gave up 2 bases; unmatched junction bases: 9. Germline CDR1 LGHNA, CDR2 YSLEER.

In DNA, the CDR3 is TGTGCCAGCAGTCCCGACAGATATGGCTACACCTTC. Its translation: CASSPDRYGYTF. The chain carries TRBV2 and TRBJ1-2, with D perhaps matching TRBD1 (5 bases). This CDR3 is built from 12 residues. V gave up 5 bases and J gave up 5 bases, with 9 bases separating them. Germline V gene lookup returns CDR1 SNHLY and CDR2 FYNNEI. The complete variable domain, with remaining parts taken from reference TRBV2 and TRBJ1-2, reads EPEVTQTPSHQVTQMGQEVILRCVPISNHLYFYWYRQILGQKVEFLVSFYNNEISEKSEIFDDQFSVERPDGSNFTLKIRSTKLEDSAMYFCASSPDRYGYTFGSGTRLTVV.

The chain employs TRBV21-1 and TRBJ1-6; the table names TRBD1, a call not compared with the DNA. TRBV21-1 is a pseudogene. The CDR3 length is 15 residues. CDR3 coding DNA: TGTGCCAAATGGACAGGGCAGTTAGGGAATTCACCCCTCCACTTT. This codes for CAKWTGQLGNSPLHF.

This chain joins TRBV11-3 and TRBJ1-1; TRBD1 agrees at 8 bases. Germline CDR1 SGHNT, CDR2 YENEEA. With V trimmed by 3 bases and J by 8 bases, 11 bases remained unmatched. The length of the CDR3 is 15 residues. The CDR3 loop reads CASSFRPGQGQEAFF. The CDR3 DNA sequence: TGTGCCAGCAGCTTTCGGCCAGGACAGGGCCAGGAAGCTTTCTTT.

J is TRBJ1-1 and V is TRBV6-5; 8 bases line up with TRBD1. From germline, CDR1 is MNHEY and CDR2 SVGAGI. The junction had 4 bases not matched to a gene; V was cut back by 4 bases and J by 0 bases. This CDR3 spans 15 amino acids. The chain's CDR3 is CASSSRQGMNTEAFF. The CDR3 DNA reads TGTGCCAGCAGTTCGCGACAGGGGATGAACACTGAAGCTTTCTTT.

The CDR3 loop is CASSLTGRSNQPQHF. The CDR3 DNA sequence: TGTGCCAGCAGTTTAACAGGGAGAAGCAATCAGCCCCAGCATTTT. This chain connects TRBV27 to TRBJ1-5; TRBD1 might be the D (6 bases). This CDR3 contains 15 residues. Germline V gene sequence: CDR1 MNHEY, CDR2 SMNVEV (reference sequence). Trimming pared 2 bases from V and 1 base from J, leaving 9 bases between.